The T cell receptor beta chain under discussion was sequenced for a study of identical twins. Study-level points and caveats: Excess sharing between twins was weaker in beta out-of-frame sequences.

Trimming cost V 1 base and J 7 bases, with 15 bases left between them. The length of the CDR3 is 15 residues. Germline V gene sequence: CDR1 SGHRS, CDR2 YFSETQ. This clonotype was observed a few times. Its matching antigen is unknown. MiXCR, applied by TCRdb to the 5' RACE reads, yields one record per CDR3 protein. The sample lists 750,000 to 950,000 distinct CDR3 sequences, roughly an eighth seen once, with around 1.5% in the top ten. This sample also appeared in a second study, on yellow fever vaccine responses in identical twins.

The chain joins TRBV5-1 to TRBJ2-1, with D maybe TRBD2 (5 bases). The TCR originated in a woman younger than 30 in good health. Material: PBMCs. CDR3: CASSLIASAGNEQFF. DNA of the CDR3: TGCGCCAGCAGCTTGATAGCGTCCGCTGGGAATGAGCAGTTCTTC.